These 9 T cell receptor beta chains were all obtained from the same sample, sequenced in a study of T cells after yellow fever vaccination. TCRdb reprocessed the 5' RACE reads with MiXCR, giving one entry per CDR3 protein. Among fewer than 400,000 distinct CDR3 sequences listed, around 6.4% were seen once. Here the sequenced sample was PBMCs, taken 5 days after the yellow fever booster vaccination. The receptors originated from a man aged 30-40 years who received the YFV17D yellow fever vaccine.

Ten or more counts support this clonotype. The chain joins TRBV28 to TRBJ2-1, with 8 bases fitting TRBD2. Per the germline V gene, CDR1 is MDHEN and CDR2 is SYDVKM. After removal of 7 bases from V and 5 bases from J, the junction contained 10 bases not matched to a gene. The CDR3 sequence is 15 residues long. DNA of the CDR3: TGTGCCAGCACCGTAGCGGGAATGAAGGACAATGAGCAGTTCTTC. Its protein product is CASTVAGMKDNEQFF.

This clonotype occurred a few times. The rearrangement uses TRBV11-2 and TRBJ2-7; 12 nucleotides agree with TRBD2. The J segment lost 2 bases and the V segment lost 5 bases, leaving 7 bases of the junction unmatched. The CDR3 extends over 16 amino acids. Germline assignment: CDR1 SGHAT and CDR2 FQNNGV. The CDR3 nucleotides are TGTGCCAGCAGCGTAACTGGGACTAGCGGGCCCTACGAGCAGTACTTC. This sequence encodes CASSVTGTSGPYEQYF. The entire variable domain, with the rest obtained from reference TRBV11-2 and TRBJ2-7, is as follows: EAGVAQSPRYKIIEKRQSVAFWCNPISGHATLYWYQQILGQGPKLLIQFQNNGVVDDSQLPKDRFSAERLKGVDSTLKIQPAKLEDSAVYLCASSVTGTSGPYEQYFGPGTRLTVT.

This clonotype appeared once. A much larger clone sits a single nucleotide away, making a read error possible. CDR3 nucleotide sequence: TGTGCCATCAAAGGTGAGGAGTGCGAGCAGTACTTC. Its translation: CAIKGEECEQYF. V gene TRBV10-3 combines with J gene TRBJ2-7; D gene unclear. Germline V lookup: CDR1 ENHRY, CDR2 SYGVKD. Trimming left V 7 bases short and J 6 bases short, with 13 bases between. This CDR3 comprises 12 residues.

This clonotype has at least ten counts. The CDR3 DNA sequence: TGTGCCTGGAGTAAACAGCCTAAAGAGACCCAGTACTTC. This codes for CAWSKQPKETQYF. The V and J genes are TRBV30 and TRBJ2-5; D not certain. The germline gives CDR1 GTSNPN, CDR2 SVGIG (reference sequence). This CDR3 has 13 amino acids. V lost 2 bases and J lost 3, with 10 bases in between.

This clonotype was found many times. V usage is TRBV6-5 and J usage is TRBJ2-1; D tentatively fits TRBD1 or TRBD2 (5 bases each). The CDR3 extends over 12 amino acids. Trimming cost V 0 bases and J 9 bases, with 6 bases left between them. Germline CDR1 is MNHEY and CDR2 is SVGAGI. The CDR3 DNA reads TGTGCCAGCAGTTACTCGGGGGTTGAGCAGTTCTTC. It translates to CASSYSGVEQFF.

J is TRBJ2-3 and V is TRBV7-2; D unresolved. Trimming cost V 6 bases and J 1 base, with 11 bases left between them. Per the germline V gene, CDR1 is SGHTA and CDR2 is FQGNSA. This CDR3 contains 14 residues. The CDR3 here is CASRIQGGTDTQYF. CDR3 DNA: TGTGCCAGCAGGATCCAAGGAGGCACAGATACGCAGTATTTT.

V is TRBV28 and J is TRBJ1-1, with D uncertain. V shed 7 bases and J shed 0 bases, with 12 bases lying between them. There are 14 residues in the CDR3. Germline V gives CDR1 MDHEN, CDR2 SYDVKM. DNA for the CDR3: TGTGCCAGCACCAATGGGAAGGTGAACACTGAAGCTTTCTTT. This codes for CASTNGKVNTEAFF.

The DNA of the CDR3 is TGTGCCAGCAGCGTAGGGGGGGGGAGCCAAGAGACCCAGTACTTC. Translation: CASSVGGGSQETQYF. The chain has TRBV9 and TRBJ2-5; 7 bases match TRBD2. The CDR3 consists of 15 residues. V lost 0 bases and J lost 1; bases outside the gene matches: 3. Per germline, CDR1 SGDLS and CDR2 YYNGEE.

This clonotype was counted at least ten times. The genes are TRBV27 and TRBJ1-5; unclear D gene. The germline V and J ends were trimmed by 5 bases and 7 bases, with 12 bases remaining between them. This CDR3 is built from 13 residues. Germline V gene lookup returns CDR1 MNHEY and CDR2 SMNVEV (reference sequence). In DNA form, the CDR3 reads TGTGCCAGCAGTCAGAGGGTAGGCCAGCCCCAGCATTTT. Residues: CASSQRVGQPQHF.